Listed here is a single T cell receptor beta chain. In the original analysis: Reference gene primers were amplified, and this amplification served to estimate nucleated cell counts. Method: immunoSEQ multiplex PCR; TCRdb's copy keeps in-frame clones and lacks some. That table gives V, J and clone size, and the DNA gave D and trimming. In the table there are tens of thousands of clones, 77% of which are singletons. This sample was included in a study of blood T cell repertoires in COVID-19. The overall study: Some COVID-19 samples were acute and others convalescent; all came from the United States, Italy and Spain. PBMCs, B-cell-depleted T cells, or T cells were the source of the cDNA or gDNA that made up the material.

CDR3 length equals 15 residues. V dropped 2 bases and J dropped 2; count of bases not matched to a gene: 4. The V gene's germline CDR1 is SEHNR and CDR2 FQNEAQ (reference sequence). The J gene is TRBJ2-7, the V gene TRBV7-9; 9 nucleotides agree with TRBD2. This TCR was recovered from a woman between 70 and 85 years old with acute or convalescent COVID-19. Sequences were obtained from peripheral blood. CDR3 sequence (DNA): TGTGCCAGCAGCTTAACTAGCGGGCGCCCCTACGAGCAGTACTTC. Protein product: CASSLTSGRPYEQYF.